The TCR beta chain under discussion was sequenced for a study of T cell repertoires in cytomegalovirus infection (dated by TCRdb to between 2018 and 2021). Notes on the research overall: The HLA type of each donor mattered for the analysis, because public TCR beta signatures pointed to carriage of CMV infection along with the matching HLA type.

In the case of this clonotype: What this receptor recognizes is not known. Base qualities were left out, and no much larger clone turns up one base away.

The sequencing machine was an Illumina HiSeq 1500. Starting from the raw public reads, TCRdb applied fastp trimming at Q25, assembled clones with MiXCR and retained in-frame beta chains. Every CDR3 protein is listed once, alongside the most common genes and DNA of its rows. The sample contains some 180,000 distinct CDR3 sequences, about 15% of them found a single time. The top ten constitute approximately 26% of the sample. CDR1 and CDR2 (SNHLY, FYNNEI) derive from the germline V gene. The CDR3 covers 12 residues, taking in both the cysteine and the phenylalanine. The read is trimmed to its CDR3 DNA, 36 bases read in frame from base 1. For this chain, trimming is 6 bases at the V end and 9 bases at the J end, and the number of junction bases without a gene match is 4. General study outcomes and caveats: The ex vivo response was dominated by HLA-C-restricted CMV-specific TCR beta clonotypes, and the single most frequent clonotype in two of eight donors was supplied by these HLA-C-restricted clonotypes. In both this cohort and an independent cohort of 350 to 400 donors, the cumulative frequency of public TCR beta family members distinguished carriers of CMV infection plus the relevant HLA type.

The sequenced sample was CD8+ T cells from PBMCs. This chain is built from TRBV2 and TRBJ2-1; 8 of the junction bases match TRBD1. The sequence was obtained from a human donor in good health (CMV status not recorded). Some clones in this sample may be carry-over from other donors' samples. The encoded CDR3 is CASRWGQVEQFF. The DNA sequence is given as TGTGCCAGCAGATGGGGACAGGTTGAGCAGTTCTTC.